The 13 T cell receptor beta chains below come from one sample, sequenced in a study of radiation and T cells in renal cell carcinoma. Assay used: immunoSEQ multiplex PCR; TCRdb lists only in-frame clones, some missing. The repertoire holds under 200,000 clones, with 88% as singletons. Time point denoted: blood 4 weeks post-SBRT, at nephrectomy. The treatment denotes: 15 Gy SBRT to primary tumor, nephrectomy 4 weeks later. The starting material was blood, obtained from a patient whose treatment included radiotherapy and nephrectomy. Source of these receptors: a woman aged 45-59 years with renal cell carcinoma.

The rearrangement links TRBV30 to TRBJ2-7; 9 bases are shared with TRBD1. Germline V gene data show CDR1 as GTSNPN and CDR2 as SVGIG (reference sequence). The CDR3 covers 13 residues. Germline trimming cut 1 base from V and 7 bases from J; bases unmatched to any gene: 5. CDR3 protein: CAWSAQGADEQYF. The DNA for the CDR3 is TGTGCCTGGAGTGCACAGGGGGCTGATGAGCAGTACTTC.

V and J are TRBV5-1 and TRBJ1-2; weak D call: TRBD1 (5 bases). CDR1 is SGHRS, CDR2 YFSETQ, per germline. The CDR3 has 13 amino acids. V was clipped by 2 bases and J by 4 bases, with 9 bases between them. CDR3 sequence reads: CASSFGGLYGYTF. CDR3 sequence (DNA): TGCGCCAGCAGCTTCGGGGGACTCTATGGCTACACCTTC.

The V and J genes are TRBV2 and TRBJ2-1; no definite D call. Deletions cut 4 bases from V and 3 bases from J, with 7 bases between. CDR1 and CDR2 (germline): SNHLY, FYNNEI. The CDR3 is made up of 13 amino acids. CDR3 coding DNA: TGTGCCAGCAGTGTAGAAAGCTACAATGAGCAGTTCTTC. Residues: CASSVESYNEQFF.

V gene TRBV19 combines with J gene TRBJ1-6, with D uncertain. V was cut by 5 bases and J by 0 bases, with 5 bases left in between. Germline CDR1 is LNHDA and CDR2 is SQIVND (reference sequence). CDR3 length equals 14 residues. CDR3 loop: CASSEFSYNSPLHF. Here the CDR3 DNA reads TGTGCCAGTAGTGAGTTCTCCTATAATTCACCCCTCCACTTT.

This sequence joins TRBV6-1 and TRBJ2-6; 7 bases fit TRBD2. After removal of 2 bases from V and 3 bases from J, the junction contained 4 bases not matched to a gene. This CDR3 comprises 16 residues. Germline CDR1 reads MNHNS; CDR2 reads SASEGT. CDR3 loop: CASSEWGGFGANVLTF. DNA of the CDR3: TGTGCCAGCAGTGAATGGGGGGGTTTTGGGGCCAACGTCCTGACTTTC.

The sample holds one count of this clone. The chain carries TRBV6-5 and TRBJ1-5; D may be TRBD1 (5 bases). The ends were cut back, 8 bases at V and 6 bases at J, with 14 bases in the middle. In germline, CDR1 is MNHEY, CDR2 SVGAGI. The CDR3 spans 13 residues. CDR3 coding DNA: TGTGCCAGCGCAGGGACGTTCGGTCAGCCCCAGCATTTT. Translated, it gives CASAGTFGQPQHF.

This chain links TRBV7-9 with TRBJ1-2; D gene ambiguous. Germline assignment: CDR1 SEHNR and CDR2 FQNEAQ (reference sequence). The CDR3 sequence is 13 residues long. V gave up 5 bases and J gave up 4 bases, with 11 bases separating them. This CDR3 is CASSPGPVYGYTF. The CDR3 nucleotides read TGTGCCAGCAGCCCAGGACCGGTCTATGGCTACACCTTC. Looking up the rest from reference TRBV7-9 and TRBJ1-2 gives the full variable domain: DTGVSQNPRHKITKRGQNVTFRCDPISEHNRLYWYRQTLGQGPEFLTYFQNEAQLEKSRLLSDRFSAERPKGSFSTLEIQRTEQGDSAMYLCASSPGPVYGYTFGSGTRLTVV.

V gene TRBV13 combines with J gene TRBJ2-6; 8 nucleotides match TRBD1. V lost 3 bases, J lost 0 bases, and 10 bases stayed unmatched. The CDR3 covers 19 residues. Germline V lookup: CDR1 PRHDT, CDR2 FYEKMQ (reference sequence). CDR3 in DNA: TGTGCCAGCAGCTTCACCGCCGGGACAGGTTTCTCTGGGGCCAACGTCCTGACTTTC. The encoded protein is CASSFTAGTGFSGANVLTF.

V is TRBV29-1 and J is TRBJ2-4; no firm D call. Trimming cost V 5 bases and J 6 bases, with 11 bases left between them. Germline CDR1 SQVTM, CDR2 ANQGSEA. The CDR3 consists of 12 residues. CDR3 protein: CSVLGRGNIQYF. As DNA, the CDR3 is TGCAGCGTTCTAGGCCGAGGAAACATTCAGTACTTC.

The DNA for the CDR3 is TGTGCCAGCAGTTACCCCGGGACAGGGACCCTTGGGCCCCAGCATTTT. Protein product: CASSYPGTGTLGPQHF. The V call is TRBV6-6, the J call TRBJ1-5; 9 bases line up with TRBD1. The length of the CDR3 is 16 residues. J was trimmed by 9 bases and V by 2 bases; bases with no gene match: 11. Per the germline V gene, CDR1 is MNHNY and CDR2 is SVGAGI (reference sequence).

This clone showed up just a few times. The junction does not match germline at one end; this may be a read error. V gene TRBV7-7 combines with J gene TRBJ1-1, with a weak D call TRBD1 (5 bases). Germline CDR1 SSHAT, CDR2 FNYEAQ (reference sequence). This CDR3 spans 15 amino acids. CDR3 nucleotides: TGTGCTAGCAGCTTAGCTGGACACCGGAACACTGAAGCTTTCTTT. Its translation: CASSLAGHRNTEAFF.

The V call is TRBV7-3, the J call TRBJ2-6, with D unclear. Deletions cut 4 bases from V and 0 bases from J, with 13 bases between. CDR3 size: 17 residues. Germline lookup yields CDR1 SGHTA and CDR2 FQGTGA. The CDR3: CASSSGQPSSGANVLTF. The DNA of the CDR3 is TGTGCCAGCAGCTCGGGCCAACCCAGCTCTGGGGCCAACGTCCTGACTTTC.

This chain joins TRBV6-6 and TRBJ2-5; maybe TRBD1 (6 bases). CDR1 and CDR2 from the germline V gene are MNHNY and SVGAGI (reference sequence). V lost 0 bases, J lost 4 bases, and 15 bases lay in between. CDR3 length: 16 residues. The CDR3 protein is CASSYSSGAQLETQYF. CDR3 bases: TGTGCCAGCAGTTACTCCTCAGGGGCACAATTAGAGACCCAGTACTTC.